This TCR beta chain is from a study of cytomegalovirus exposure and HLA in healthy donors. Broader study findings: As was reported, the HLA-A and HLA-B alleles of most subjects were accurately predicted from TCR beta sequences. A later analysis found most CMV-associated TCR beta chains apparently HLA-restricted. Across HLA loci, a later analysis found differing TCR association rates, with DRB1 most and HLA-C fewest.

This clone appeared a few times. What it recognizes is unknown. The J segment lost 5 bases and the V segment lost 8 bases, leaving 12 bases of the junction unmatched. The CDR3 length is 13 residues. Germline V gives CDR1 GTSNPN, CDR2 SVGIG (reference sequence). Vbeta (60) and Jbeta (13) primers were used in the PCR. Sequenced by immunoSEQ multiplex PCR; TCRdb stores in-frame clones only, minus some. The sample carries about 120,000 clones, about 75% recorded once. Sequencing used PBMCs. This chain links TRBV30 with TRBJ2-7, with TRBD2 identical over 7 bases. The receptor comes from a man in his fifties or sixties in good health and CMV-seropositive. As DNA, the CDR3 is TGTGCCGGCCATATGGGGGGGAGGCACGAGCAGTACTTC. Translation gives CAGHMGGRHEQYF.